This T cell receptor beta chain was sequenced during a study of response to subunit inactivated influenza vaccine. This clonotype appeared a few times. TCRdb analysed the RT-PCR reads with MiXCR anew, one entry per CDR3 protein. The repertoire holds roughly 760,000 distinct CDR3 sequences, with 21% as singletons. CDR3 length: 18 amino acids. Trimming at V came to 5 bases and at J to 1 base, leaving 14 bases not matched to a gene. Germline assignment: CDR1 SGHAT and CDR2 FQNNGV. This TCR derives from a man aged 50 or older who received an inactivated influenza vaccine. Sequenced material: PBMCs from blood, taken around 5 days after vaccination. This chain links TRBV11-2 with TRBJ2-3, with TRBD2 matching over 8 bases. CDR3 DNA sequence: TGTGCCAGCAGCCAAAGACGGGAGGGCCCCTGGGGCACAGATACGCAGTATTTT. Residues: CASSQRREGPWGTDTQYF. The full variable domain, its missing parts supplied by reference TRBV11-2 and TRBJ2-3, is EAGVAQSPRYKIIEKRQSVAFWCNPISGHATLYWYQQILGQGPKLLIQFQNNGVVDDSQLPKDRFSAERLKGVDSTLKIQPAKLEDSAVYLCASSQRREGPWGTDTQYFGPGTRLTVL.